The next 31 T cell receptor beta chains were all read from a single sample in a study of cytomegalovirus exposure and HLA in healthy donors (dated by TCRdb to 2016 to 2017). To prepare the library, the immunoSEQ multiplex PCR assay was applied. This immuneACCESS table, as held by TCRdb, lists in-frame sequences with V and J called but not all clones. Of the missing ones, under half trace to an unresolved V gene in checked studies; the others have no known cause. The sample yields around 240,000 clones; around 89% were counted once. The ten largest account for about 0.36% of the sample. Sequencing was carried out using PBMCs. The receptor set was obtained from a woman younger than 30 in good health and CMV-seronegative.

This clone was seen only once. The V and J genes are TRBV2 and TRBJ2-7; perhaps TRBD2 as D (5 bases). There are 14 residues in the CDR3. Trimming stripped 0 bases from V and 4 bases from J, with 10 bases between. Germline V gene data show CDR1 as SNHLY and CDR2 as FYNNEI. The CDR3 is CASSEARAEYEQYF. In DNA, the CDR3 is TGTGCCAGCAGTGAAGCGCGGGCTGAGTACGAGCAGTACTTC.

In DNA form, the CDR3 reads TGTGCCAGTAGTCCCCTCGTAGGGGGAGAGCAGTTCTTC. It specifies CASSPLVGGEQFF. The chain employs TRBV19 and TRBJ2-1; D is perhaps TRBD1 (6 bases). Trimming took off 5 bases at V and 10 bases at J, with 15 bases between the two ends. This CDR3 is 13 amino acids long. CDR1 LNHDA and CDR2 SQIVND come from the germline V gene (reference sequence).

J is TRBJ1-6 and V is TRBV18; 7 bases align to TRBD1. The V gene's germline CDR1 is KGHSH and CDR2 LQKENI. Unmatched junction bases numbered 6, after V lost 3 bases and J lost 7 bases. This CDR3 contains 15 residues. CDR3 in DNA: TGTGCCAGCTCACCTCGGGGACAGACGAATTCACCCCTCCACTTT. It specifies CASSPRGQTNSPLHF.

The gene calls are TRBV6-1 and TRBJ1-1; 11 bases map to TRBD1. This CDR3 has 15 residues. V lost 4 bases, J lost 5 bases, and 6 bases stayed unmatched. Per germline, CDR1 MNHNS and CDR2 SASEGT. Here the CDR3 reads CASSGDRGMGTEAFF. The CDR3, as DNA: TGTGCCAGCAGTGGGGACAGGGGGATGGGAACTGAAGCTTTCTTT.

This clone was counted once. Different DNA sequences within this sample yield the same CDR3. The J gene is TRBJ1-1, the V gene TRBV7-9; TRBD1 matches 9 bases. This CDR3 is 15 amino acids long. The V gene end was trimmed by 3 bases and the J gene end by 0 bases; junction bases not matched to a gene: 2. Germline CDR1 SEHNR, CDR2 FQNEAQ (reference sequence). The CDR3 protein is CASSLGQGMNTEAFF. CDR3 nucleotide sequence: TGTGCCAGCAGCTTGGGACAGGGTATGAACACTGAAGCTTTCTTT.

The rearrangement links TRBV28 to TRBJ2-1, with 10 bases lining up with TRBD1. The CDR3 loop spans 16 amino acids. The germline CDR1 and CDR2 sequences are MDHEN and SYDVKM. The trim removed 6 bases at V and 4 bases at J, leaving 9 bases unmatched. The CDR3 DNA follows: TGTGCCAGCAGGTTTCCGGGACAGGGGATATACAATGAGCAGTTCTTC. It translates to CASRFPGQGIYNEQFF.

This clone appeared a few times. V and J are TRBV5-1 and TRBJ2-3, with 10 bases aligning to TRBD1. With V trimmed by 0 bases and J by 5 bases, 6 bases remained unmatched. The CDR3 is 16 residues long. Germline V gene sequence: CDR1 SGHRS, CDR2 YFSETQ. CDR3 sequence (DNA): TGCGCCAGCAGCTTGGCCGGGACAGGGGTGGAAGATACGCAGTATTTT. Translating it yields CASSLAGTGVEDTQYF.

CDR3 region: CASSLRGGGSSYNEQFF. CDR3 bases: TGTGCCAGCAGCTTAAGGGGTGGGGGGAGCTCCTACAATGAGCAGTTCTTC. The V and J genes are TRBV7-8 and TRBJ2-1, with a weak D call TRBD2 (6 bases). Germline loops: CDR1 SGHVS, CDR2 FQNEAQ. This CDR3 is 17 amino acids long. Trimming left V 2 bases short and J 0 bases short, with 14 bases between. Drawing the rest from reference TRBV7-8 and TRBJ2-1, the complete variable domain is GAGVSQSPRYKVAKRGQDVALRCDPISGHVSLFWYQQALGQGPEFLTYFQNEAQLDKSGLPSDRFFAERPEGSVSTLKIQRTQQEDSAVYLCASSLRGGGSSYNEQFFGPGTRLTVL.

The J gene is TRBJ2-3, the V gene TRBV2, with 11 nucleotides matching TRBD2. The germline V gene has CDR1 SNHLY and CDR2 FYNNEI. CDR3 length: 17 residues. The J segment lost 2 bases and the V segment lost 10 bases, leaving 14 bases of the junction unmatched. The CDR3 sequence is CATDSGGAQGATDTQYF. The CDR3 DNA reads as TGTGCCACTGATAGCGGGGGGGCCCAAGGGGCCACAGATACGCAGTATTTT.

V and J are TRBV5-6 and TRBJ2-1, with D hard to call. The CDR3 contains 14 residues. The germline V and J ends were trimmed by 3 bases and 6 bases, with 13 bases remaining between them. Germline loops: CDR1 SGHDT, CDR2 YYEEEE. The CDR3 is CASSYPGGRNEQFF. The CDR3 DNA reads as TGTGCCAGCAGCTACCCTGGTGGGCGCAATGAGCAGTTCTTC.

The V and J genes are TRBV27 and TRBJ1-5; D ambiguous. V lost 3 bases, J lost 5 bases, and 11 bases lay in between. Per the germline V gene, CDR1 is MNHEY and CDR2 is SMNVEV (reference sequence). The CDR3 spans 14 residues. CDR3 in DNA: TGTGCCAGCAGTTTCATCGGGGATTATCAGCCCCAGCATTTT. Its protein product is CASSFIGDYQPQHF.

This chain joins TRBV29-1 and TRBJ1-1; D is undetermined. V was shortened by 7 bases and J by 1 base, with 10 bases between the two germline ends. The CDR3 spans 12 residues. Germline V gene lookup returns CDR1 SQVTM and CDR2 ANQGSEA. CDR3: CSAVTGNTEAFF. The CDR3 nucleotides read TGCAGCGCTGTGACGGGGAACACTGAAGCTTTCTTT.

The chain is built from TRBV7-2 and TRBJ2-7; perhaps TRBD2 as D (5 bases). The CDR3 has 13 residues. V lost 5 bases, J lost 2 bases, and 10 bases lay in between. Germline V CDR1 and CDR2: SGHTA, FQGNSA. In nucleotides, the CDR3 is TGTGCCAGCAGCCCGGGGTATCCCTACGAGCAGTACTTC. This gives the protein CASSPGYPYEQYF.

The table lists this clone with a few counts. The chain is built from TRBV5-1 and TRBJ2-7; 12 nucleotides line up with TRBD2. The CDR3 loop spans 14 amino acids. Germline V gives CDR1 SGHRS, CDR2 YFSETQ. V was pared by 0 bases and J by 12 bases, with 7 bases of the junction left unmatched. CDR3 protein: CASSLEASGGALYV. For the CDR3, the DNA is TGCGCCAGCAGCTTGGAAGCTAGCGGGGGGGCTCTGTACGTC.

The chain carries TRBV10-3 and TRBJ1-6; D unclear. The V end lost 10 bases, the J end lost 3 bases, and 13 bases lay between the germline ends. This CDR3 comprises 14 residues. Germline V gene lookup returns CDR1 ENHRY and CDR2 SYGVKD. CDR3 nucleotides: TGTGCCACCTCGGAGGGAGGCTATAATTCACCCCTCCACTTT. Translating gives CATSEGGYNSPLHF.

The chain has TRBV5-1 and TRBJ1-4; TRBD1 matches at 9 bases. V lost 2 bases to trimming and J lost 2 bases; unmatched junction nucleotides: 1. The length of the CDR3 is 15 residues. Per germline, CDR1 SGHRS and CDR2 YFSETQ. CDR3 coding DNA: TGCGCCAGCAGCTTACAGGGGGCGACTAATGAAAAACTGTTTTTT. Translating gives CASSLQGATNEKLFF.

The chain couples TRBV10-2 to TRBJ1-1; D is unclear. CDR1 and CDR2 from the germline V gene are WSHSY and SAAADI. Trimming left V 2 bases short and J 4 bases short, with 8 bases between. The CDR3 is made up of 13 amino acids. The CDR3 is CASSEESFTEAFF. For the CDR3, the DNA is TGCGCCAGCAGTGAGGAGAGCTTCACTGAAGCTTTCTTT.

V usage is TRBV5-6 and J usage is TRBJ2-7; perhaps TRBD1 as D (6 bases). Germline values: CDR1 SGHDT, CDR2 YYEEEE. V was pared by 4 bases and J by 5 bases, with 13 bases between. This CDR3 contains 13 residues. This CDR3 is CASSPPQGNEQYF. The CDR3 DNA is TGTGCCAGCAGCCCACCCCAGGGGAACGAGCAGTACTTC.

The rearrangement joins TRBV7-6 to TRBJ1-4; D is unresolved. The CDR3 contains 15 residues. Trimming removed 4 bases at V and 3 bases at J, with 12 bases between. Germline CDR1 is SGHVS and CDR2 is FNYEAQ. The CDR3 reads CASSSAQEANEKLFF. The CDR3 bases are TGTGCCAGCAGCTCGGCCCAGGAGGCTAATGAAAAACTGTTTTTT.

The rearrangement links TRBV5-1 to TRBJ2-1; TRBD2 matches 10 bases. The CDR3 has 15 amino acids. Trimming took 2 bases from V and 7 from J; bases not matched to a gene: 6. Germline V gene sequence: CDR1 SGHRS, CDR2 YFSETQ. The CDR3 DNA follows: TGCGCCAGCAGCTTAGCGGGGGGGCTTTGGAATGAGCAGTTCTTC. This codes for CASSLAGGLWNEQFF.

The chain recombines TRBV2 with TRBJ2-3; TRBD1 might be the D (6 bases). From germline, CDR1 is SNHLY and CDR2 FYNNEI. The V and J ends lost 7 bases and 0 bases respectively, with 11 bases between them. This CDR3 comprises 14 residues. This CDR3 reads CASNPGASTDTQYF. The CDR3 coding sequence is TGTGCCAGCAATCCAGGGGCTAGCACAGATACGCAGTATTTT.

The sample holds one count of this clone. CDR3 bases: TGTGCCAGCAGTGAGCAGGCATTGAGCTCTGGAAACACCATATATTTT. Its translation is CASSEQALSSGNTIYF. This chain links TRBV2 with TRBJ1-3; the D is unclear. The V end lost 3 bases, the J end lost 0 bases, and 12 bases lay between the germline ends. Germline V gives CDR1 SNHLY, CDR2 FYNNEI. The CDR3 totals 16 residues.

This chain uses TRBV5-4 with TRBJ1-1, with 11 bases fitting TRBD1. From germline, CDR1 is SGHNT and CDR2 YYREEE (reference sequence). The CDR3 is made up of 14 amino acids. With 4 bases clipped from V and 4 bases from J, the junction kept 3 bases outside the gene matches. The CDR3: CASSPGTGGTEAFF. The CDR3 nucleotides read TGTGCCAGCAGCCCCGGGACAGGGGGCACTGAAGCTTTCTTT.

The rearrangement joins TRBV6-6 to TRBJ2-7; 8 bases agree with TRBD1. The CDR3 contains 14 residues. Trimming removed 4 bases from V and 5 bases from J; junction bases left unmatched: 7. In germline, CDR1 is MNHNY, CDR2 SVGAGI (reference sequence). CDR3 protein: CASSSRTGQHEQYV. The CDR3 coding sequence is TGTGCCAGCAGTTCTCGGACAGGGCAGCACGAGCAGTACGTC.

The V call is TRBV5-6, the J call TRBJ2-2, with TRBD1 identical over 7 bases. The CDR3 spans 17 residues. The germline V gene encodes CDR1 SGHDT and CDR2 YYEEEE. With 2 bases clipped from V and 0 bases from J, the junction kept 7 bases outside the gene matches. For the CDR3, the DNA is TGTGCCAGCAGCTTCCCGGGACAGACCGCGAACACCGGGGAGCTGTTTTTT. Protein product: CASSFPGQTANTGELFF.

V and J are TRBV25-1 and TRBJ1-4; D is perhaps TRBD1 (5 bases). Between the trimmed V and J ends, which lost 6 bases and 8 bases, there was a span of 13 bases. CDR1 is MGHDK, CDR2 SYGVNS, per germline. The CDR3 loop spans 13 amino acids. CDR3 in amino acids: CASRTGGKEKLFF. In DNA, the CDR3 is TGTGCCAGCAGAACGGGGGGTAAGGAAAAACTGTTTTTT.

The chain uses TRBV6-5 and TRBJ1-5; no definite D call. The V and J ends lost 7 bases and 8 bases respectively, with 12 bases between them. The CDR3 sequence is 12 residues long. Per the germline V gene, CDR1 is MNHEY and CDR2 is SVGAGI. DNA for the CDR3: TGTGCCAGCAAATTACCGGCGGAGCCCCAGCATTTT. It specifies CASKLPAEPQHF.

This clone was observed a few times. This rearrangement joins TRBV7-9 to TRBJ1-2; TRBD1 might be the D (5 bases). The CDR3 spans 14 residues. Germline CDR1 and CDR2: SEHNR and FQNEAQ (reference sequence). The V end was cut by 5 bases, the J end by 5 bases, with 15 bases between. CDR3 DNA sequence: TGTGCCAGCAGCCTACAGACAGCTTTATATGGCTACACCTTC. It translates to CASSLQTALYGYTF.

The chain uses TRBV7-2 and TRBJ2-2; D possibly corresponds to TRBD1 (5 bases). The CDR3 runs to 15 residues. Germline loops: CDR1 SGHTA, CDR2 FQGNSA. V gave up 2 bases and J gave up 2 bases, with 9 bases separating them. The CDR3 DNA reads TGTGCCAGCAGCTTATTTGGGGCTAACACCGGGGAGCTGTTTTTT. It translates to CASSLFGANTGELFF.

This chain joins TRBV4-1 and TRBJ1-4; possibly TRBD1 for D (5 bases). The germline V gene has CDR1 MGHRA and CDR2 YSYEKL. The CDR3 is 16 residues long. V was cut by 4 bases and J by 4 bases, with 16 bases left in between. DNA for the CDR3: TGCGCCAGCAGCCCCCTAGAAGGGGATCTTAATGAAAAACTGTTTTTT. This translates into CASSPLEGDLNEKLFF.

This clone was found once. The chain couples TRBV9 to TRBJ2-3; 7 bases align to TRBD2. The CDR3 length is 16 residues. With 3 bases clipped from V and 1 base from J, the junction kept 8 bases outside the gene matches. Per the germline V gene, CDR1 is SGDLS and CDR2 is YYNGEE. CDR3 coding DNA: TGTGCCAGCAGCGCCCTACTGGCGGGGGGCACAGATACGCAGTATTTT. This encodes CASSALLAGGTDTQYF.